A selection of T cell receptor beta chains follows, all from one sample in a study of blood T cell repertoires in COVID-19. Data came from immunoSEQ multiplex PCR; TCRdb stores just in-frame clones and leaves some out. This table has about 270,000 clones, 85% to 90% appearing once. Sequenced input: PBMCs or T cells enriched from blood (not recorded which). Receptors originate from a man aged 18 to 29 who had recovered from COVID-19. Each CDR3 is given with its conserved first and last residue. D genes are given only for firm matches. Where a row states a size, it is once, few, many or the class of an expanded clone; other rows omit it.

>.|TRBJ2-7|TRBV11-3|TRBD1
CASSSGQGYEQYF
TGTGCCAGCAGCTCCGGACAGGGCTACGAGCAGTACTTC
>few|TRBJ1-6|TRBV10-2|.
CASSETSISPLHF
TGCGCCAGCAGTGAGACGAGCATTTCACCCCTCCACTTT
>.|TRBJ1-1|TRBV5-4|.
CASQSGPGGTEAFF
TGTGCCTCTCAGTCAGGGCCCGGGGGCACTGAAGCTTTCTTT
>once|TRBJ1-5|TRBV19|.
CASSMYGQGNQPQHF
TGTGCCAGTAGTATGTATGGGCAAGGCAATCAGCCCCAGCATTTT
>.|TRBJ1-1|TRBV27|TRBD1
CASRKRQGARNTEAFF
TGTGCCAGCAGAAAGCGACAGGGGGCGCGCAACACTGAAGCTTTCTTT
>.|TRBJ1-2|TRBV3-1/TRBV3-2|TRBD1
CASSLTRGSGLRTYGYTF
TGTGCCAGCAGCCTAACCAGGGGGTCGGGTCTGAGAACCTATGGCTACACCTTC
>.|TRBJ1-2|TRBV24-1|TRBD1
CATSAVPGQGGGNYGYTF
TGTGCCACCAGTGCCGTCCCGGGACAGGGGGGTGGCAACTATGGCTACACCTTC
>few|TRBJ2-7|TRBV29-1|TRBD1
CSVLQGAPREQYF
TGCAGCGTTCTACAGGGGGCCCCAAGGGAGCAGTACTTC
>.|TRBJ2-3|TRBV15|.
CATSRDGGMASSTDTQYF
TGTGCCACCAGCAGAGATGGTGGTATGGCTAGCAGCACAGATACGCAGTATTTT
>.|TRBJ2-5|TRBV19|TRBD1
CASSIDLLGQGQETQYF
TGTGCCAGTAGTATAGATCTATTGGGACAGGGCCAAGAGACCCAGTACTTC
>.|TRBJ1-4|TRBV13|.
CASSSDSLGGEKLFF
TGTGCCAGCAGCTCTGACAGCCTCGGCGGTGAAAAACTGTTTTTT
>.|TRBJ1-2|TRBV5-1|TRBD1
CASSLELTGNYGYTF
TGCGCCAGCAGCTTGGAGCTGACAGGGAACTATGGCTACACCTTC
>once|TRBJ1-4|TRBV19|TRBD1
CASSVGTANEKLFF
TGTGCCAGTAGCGTAGGGACAGCCAATGAAAAACTGTTTTTT
>.|TRBJ1-3|TRBV11-2|.
CASSLEAGVSGNTIYF
TGTGCCAGCAGCTTAGAGGCGGGGGTCAGTGGAAACACCATATATTTT
>.|TRBJ2-5|TRBV6-5|.
CASGQQETQYF
TGTGCCAGCGGACAGCAAGAGACCCAGTACTTC
>.|TRBJ2-7|TRBV3-1/TRBV3-2|.
CASSPRLEGDEQYF
TGTGCCAGCAGCCCCCGGCTTGAGGGGGACGAGCAGTACTTC
>.|TRBJ2-7|TRBV23-1|TRBD1
CASSPPGTGDNSYEQYF
TGCGCCAGCAGTCCCCCTGGGACAGGGGATAACTCCTACGAGCAGTACTTC
>.|TRBJ1-1|TRBV7-9|.
CASSYVGGTEAFF
TGTGCCAGCAGCTATGTTGGTGGGACAGAAGCTTTCTTT
>.|TRBJ1-1|TRBV3-1/TRBV3-2|.
CASSQGGRAGAEAFF
TGTGCCAGCAGCCAAGGAGGCAGGGCAGGAGCTGAAGCTTTCTTT
>.|TRBJ1-3|TRBV28|TRBD1
CASSARQGDGSGNTIYF
TGTGCCAGCAGTGCACGACAGGGGGATGGGTCTGGAAACACCATATATTTT
>.|TRBJ1-1|TRBV2|TRBD1
CASTSTGTRMAEAFF
TGTGCCAGCACCTCGACAGGGACGAGAATGGCTGAAGCTTTCTTT
>.|TRBJ2-5|TRBV19|TRBD2
CASSIGIIRLAGREETQYF
TGTGCCAGTAGTATAGGGATAATCAGACTAGCGGGGAGGGAAGAGACCCAGTACTTC
>.|TRBJ2-5|TRBV5-1|TRBD2
CASSLAGTSGKETQYF
TGCGCCAGCAGCTTGGCCGGGACTAGCGGTAAAGAGACCCAGTACTTC
>.|TRBJ1-4|TRBV12-3/TRBV12-4|TRBD1
CASRYRGEKLFF
TGTGCCAGCAGGTACAGGGGTGAAAAACTGTTTTTT
>.|TRBJ1-1|TRBV5-1|.
CASSLMATDRAFF
TGCGCCAGCAGCTTGATGGCTACAGACCGTGCTTTCTTT
>.|TRBJ2-1|TRBV30|.
CACRDNLGYNEQFF
TGTGCCTGTCGAGACAATTTGGGCTACAATGAGCAGTTCTTC
>.|TRBJ1-4|TRBV7-8|.
CASSSSQAINEKLFF
TGTGCCAGCAGCTCTTCTCAGGCCATCAATGAAAAACTGTTTTTT
>.|TRBJ2-3|TRBV7-6|TRBD2
CASSWTSGTDTQYF
TGTGCCAGCAGCTGGACTAGCGGGACAGATACGCAGTATTTT
>.|TRBJ1-6|TRBV27|TRBD1
CASSLSGTGNSPLHF
TGTGCCAGCAGTTTGTCCGGGACAGGGAATTCACCCCTCCACTTT
>once|TRBJ2-7|TRBV7-8|.
CASSLRYEQYF
TGTGCCAGCAGCTTGCGCTACGAGCAGTACTTC
>.|TRBJ2-1|TRBV19|.
CASSLHATREQFF
TGTGCCAGTAGTTTACACGCAACCAGAGAGCAGTTCTTC
>.|TRBJ1-5|TRBV6-5|TRBD1
CASSRDRWGQPQHF
TGTGCCAGCAGTCGGGACAGGTGGGGTCAGCCCCAGCATTTT
>.|TRBJ2-2|TRBV5-1|.
CASSSGGSAGNTGELFF
TGCGCCAGCAGCTCCGGTGGGAGCGCCGGAAACACCGGGGAGCTGTTTTTT
>.|TRBJ2-3|TRBV28|TRBD1
CASSSGQATTDTQYF
TGTGCCAGCAGTTCTGGACAGGCGACCACAGATACGCAGTATTTT
>.|TRBJ1-2|TRBV5-5|TRBD1
CASSLGRGEENYGYTF
TGTGCCAGCAGCTTGGGCAGGGGGGAAGAGAACTATGGCTACACCTTC
>.|TRBJ2-5|TRBV5-5|.
CASSLVGARETQYF
TGTGCCAGCAGCTTAGTGGGGGCGAGGGAGACCCAGTACTTC
>.|TRBJ1-3|TRBV5-1|.
CASSLIGEGNTIYF
TGCGCCAGCAGCTTGATAGGGGAAGGAAACACCATATATTTT
>.|TRBJ1-1|TRBV25-1|.
CASSAGDGNTEAFF
TGTGCCAGCAGTGCCGGAGACGGTAACACTGAAGCTTTCTTT
>.|TRBJ2-1|TRBV7-9|TRBD2
CASSLVLYGTSRNNEQFF
TGTGCCAGCAGCTTAGTTTTGTATGGGACTAGCAGAAACAATGAGCAGTTCTTC
>.|TRBJ2-1|TRBV6-5|TRBD2
CASSYLGLAGSGGQFF
TGTGCCAGCAGTTACTTGGGACTAGCGGGAAGTGGGGGGCAGTTCTTC
>.|TRBJ2-6|TRBV6-4|.
CASSEDSSGANVLTF
TGTGCCAGCAGTGAAGACAGCTCTGGGGCCAACGTCCTGACTTTC
>few|TRBJ2-3|TRBV12-3/TRBV12-4|TRBD2
CASSRGGDTQYF
TGTGCCAGCAGCCGGGGGGGGGATACGCAGTATTTT
>.|TRBJ2-1|TRBV3-1/TRBV3-2|TRBD2
CASSRFIAGGRNEQFF
TGTGCCAGCAGCAGATTTATAGCGGGAGGGCGCAATGAGCAGTTCTTC
>.|TRBJ1-2|TRBV20-1|TRBD1
CSASPAGGNYGYTF
TGCAGTGCTAGTCCGGCAGGGGGCAACTATGGCTACACCTTC
>.|TRBJ2-7|TRBV6-5|TRBD1
CASSYGTGTGEQYF
TGTGCCAGCAGTTACGGGACAGGTACCGGCGAGCAGTACTTC